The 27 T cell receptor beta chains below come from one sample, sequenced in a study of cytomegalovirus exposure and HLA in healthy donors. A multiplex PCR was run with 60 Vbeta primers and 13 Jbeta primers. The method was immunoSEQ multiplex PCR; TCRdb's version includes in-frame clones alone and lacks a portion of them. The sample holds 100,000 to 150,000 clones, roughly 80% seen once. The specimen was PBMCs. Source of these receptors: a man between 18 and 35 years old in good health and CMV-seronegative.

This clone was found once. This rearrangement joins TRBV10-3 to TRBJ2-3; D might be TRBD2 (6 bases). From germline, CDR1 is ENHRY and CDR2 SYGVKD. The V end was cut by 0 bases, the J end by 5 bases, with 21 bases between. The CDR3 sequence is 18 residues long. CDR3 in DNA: TGTGCCATCAGTGAGTCGGTTGGTGGGCGGGGAGAAAGAGATACGCAGTATTTT. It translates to CAISESVGGRGERDTQYF.

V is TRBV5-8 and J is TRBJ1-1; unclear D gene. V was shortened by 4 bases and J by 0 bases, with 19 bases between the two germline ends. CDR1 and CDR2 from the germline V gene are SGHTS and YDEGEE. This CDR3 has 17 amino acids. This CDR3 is CASSHQLVALMNTEAFF. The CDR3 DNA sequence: TGTGCCAGCAGCCACCAACTGGTAGCTCTCATGAACACTGAAGCTTTCTTT.

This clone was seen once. The CDR3 region has the DNA TGCGCCAGCAGCCAAGGGGGAGGGACTAGCATTTCGGATACGCAGTATTTT. Translated: CASSQGGGTSISDTQYF. The V gene is TRBV4-1, the J gene TRBJ2-3, with 9 bases fitting TRBD2. The germline V gene encodes CDR1 MGHRA and CDR2 YSYEKL. The CDR3 runs to 17 residues. The V and J ends lost 1 base and 6 bases, in that order; junction bases with no gene match: 11.

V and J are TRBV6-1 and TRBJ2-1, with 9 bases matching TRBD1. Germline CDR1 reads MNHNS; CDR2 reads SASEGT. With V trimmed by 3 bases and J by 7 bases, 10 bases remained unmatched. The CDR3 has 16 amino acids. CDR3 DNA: TGTGCCAGCAGTGACCAGACAGGGGGTGGATTAAATGAGCAGTTCTTC. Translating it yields CASSDQTGGGLNEQFF.

The CDR3 region is CASSTRDTQYF. The DNA for the CDR3 is TGTGCCAGCAGCACAAGAGATACGCAGTATTTT. J is TRBJ2-3 and V is TRBV5-4; D unclear. The CDR3 is 11 residues long. The germline V and J ends were trimmed by 4 bases and 5 bases, with 5 bases remaining between them. Germline CDR1 is SGHNT and CDR2 is YYREEE (reference sequence).

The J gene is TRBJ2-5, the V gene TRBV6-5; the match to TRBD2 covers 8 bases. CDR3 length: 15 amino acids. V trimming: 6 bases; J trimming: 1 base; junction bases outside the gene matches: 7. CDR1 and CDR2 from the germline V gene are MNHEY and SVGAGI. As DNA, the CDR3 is TGTGCCAGCAGCCGCGGGGGGCCGAGCCAAGAGACCCAGTACTTC. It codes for CASSRGGPSQETQYF.

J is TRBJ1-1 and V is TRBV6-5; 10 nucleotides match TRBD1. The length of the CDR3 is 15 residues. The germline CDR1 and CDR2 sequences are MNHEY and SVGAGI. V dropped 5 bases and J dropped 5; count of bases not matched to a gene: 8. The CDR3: CASSRRTGGWTEAFF. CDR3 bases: TGTGCCAGCAGTCGTCGGACAGGGGGTTGGACTGAAGCTTTCTTT.

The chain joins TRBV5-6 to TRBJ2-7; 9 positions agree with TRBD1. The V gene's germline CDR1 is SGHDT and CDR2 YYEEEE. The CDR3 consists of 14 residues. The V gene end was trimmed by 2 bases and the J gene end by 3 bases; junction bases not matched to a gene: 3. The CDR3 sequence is CASSLTGGFYEQYF. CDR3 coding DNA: TGTGCCAGCAGCTTAACAGGGGGCTTCTACGAGCAGTACTTC.

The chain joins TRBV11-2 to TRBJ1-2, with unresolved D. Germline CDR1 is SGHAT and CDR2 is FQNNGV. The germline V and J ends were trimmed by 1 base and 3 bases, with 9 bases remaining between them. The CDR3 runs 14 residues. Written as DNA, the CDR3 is TGTGCCAGCAGCTTAGTACCCTACGACTATGGCTACACCTTC. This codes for CASSLVPYDYGYTF.

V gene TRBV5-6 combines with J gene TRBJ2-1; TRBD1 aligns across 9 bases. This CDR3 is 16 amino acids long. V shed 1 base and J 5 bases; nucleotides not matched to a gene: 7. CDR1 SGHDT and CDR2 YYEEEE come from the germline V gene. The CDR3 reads CASSLNRGRIHNEQFF. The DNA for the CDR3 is TGTGCCAGCAGCTTGAACAGGGGGCGCATCCACAATGAGCAGTTCTTC.

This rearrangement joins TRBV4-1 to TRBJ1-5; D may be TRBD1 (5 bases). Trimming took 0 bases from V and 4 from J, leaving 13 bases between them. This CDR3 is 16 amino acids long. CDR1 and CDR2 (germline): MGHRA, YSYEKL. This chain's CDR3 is CASSQDGRGSNQPQHF. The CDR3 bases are TGCGCCAGCAGCCAAGATGGGAGGGGTTCAAATCAGCCCCAGCATTTT.

The CDR3 loop is CASSRDYNTGELFF. The CDR3, as DNA: TGTGCCAGCAGTCGGGACTATAACACCGGGGAGCTGTTTTTT. The chain carries TRBV9 and TRBJ2-2, with 7 nucleotides matching TRBD2. V lost 5 bases to trimming and J lost 2 bases; unmatched junction nucleotides: 3. The CDR3 spans 14 residues. The V gene's germline CDR1 is SGDLS and CDR2 YYNGEE.

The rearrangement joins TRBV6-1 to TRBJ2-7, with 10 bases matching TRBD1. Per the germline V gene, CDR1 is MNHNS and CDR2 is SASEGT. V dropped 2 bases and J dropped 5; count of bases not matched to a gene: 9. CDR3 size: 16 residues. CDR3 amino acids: CASSENPGQGGHEQYF. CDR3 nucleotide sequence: TGTGCCAGCAGTGAAAACCCCGGACAGGGGGGACACGAGCAGTACTTC.

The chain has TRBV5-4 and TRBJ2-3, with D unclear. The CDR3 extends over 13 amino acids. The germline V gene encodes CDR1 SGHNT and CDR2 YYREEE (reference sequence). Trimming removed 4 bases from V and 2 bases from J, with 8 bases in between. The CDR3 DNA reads TGTGCCAGCAGCCTTAAATACACAGATACGCAGTATTTT. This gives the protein CASSLKYTDTQYF.

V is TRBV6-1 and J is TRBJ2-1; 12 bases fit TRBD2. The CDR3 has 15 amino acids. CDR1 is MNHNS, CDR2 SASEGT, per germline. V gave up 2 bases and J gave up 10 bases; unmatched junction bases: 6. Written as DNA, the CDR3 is TGTGCCAGCAGTGAATGGACTAGCGGGGATTTAGAGCAGTTCTTC. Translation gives CASSEWTSGDLEQFF.

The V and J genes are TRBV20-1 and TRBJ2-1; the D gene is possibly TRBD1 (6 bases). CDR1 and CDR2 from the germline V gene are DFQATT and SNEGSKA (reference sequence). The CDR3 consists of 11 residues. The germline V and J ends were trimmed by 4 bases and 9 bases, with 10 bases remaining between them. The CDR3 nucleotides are TGCAGTGCTACAGGGGTGGGTGAGCAGTTCTTC. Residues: CSATGVGEQFF.

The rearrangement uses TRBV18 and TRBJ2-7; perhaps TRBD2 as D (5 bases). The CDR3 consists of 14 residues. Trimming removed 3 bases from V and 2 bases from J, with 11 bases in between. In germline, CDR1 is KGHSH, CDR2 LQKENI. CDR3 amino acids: CASSPLGVAYEQYF. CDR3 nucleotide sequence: TGTGCCAGCTCACCTCTCGGGGTAGCCTACGAGCAGTACTTC.

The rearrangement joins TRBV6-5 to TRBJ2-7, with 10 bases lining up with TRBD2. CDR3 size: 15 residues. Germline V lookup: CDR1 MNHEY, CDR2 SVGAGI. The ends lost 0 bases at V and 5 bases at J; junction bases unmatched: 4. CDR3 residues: CASSYSTSGVNEQYF. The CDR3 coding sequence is TGTGCCAGCAGTTACTCCACTAGCGGGGTGAACGAGCAGTACTTC.

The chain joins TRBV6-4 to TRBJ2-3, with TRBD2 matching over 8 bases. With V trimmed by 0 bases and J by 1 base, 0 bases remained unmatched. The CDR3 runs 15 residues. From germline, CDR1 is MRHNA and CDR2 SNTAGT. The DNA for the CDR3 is TGTGCCAGCAGTGACTCGGGACTAGGCACAGATACGCAGTATTTT. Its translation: CASSDSGLGTDTQYF.

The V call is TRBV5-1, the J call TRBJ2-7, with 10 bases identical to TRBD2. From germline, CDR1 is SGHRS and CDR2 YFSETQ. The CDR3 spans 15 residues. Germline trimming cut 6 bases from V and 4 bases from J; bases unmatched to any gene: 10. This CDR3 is CASKPIAGGLYEQYF. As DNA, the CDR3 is TGCGCCAGCAAACCCATAGCGGGGGGCCTTTACGAGCAGTACTTC.

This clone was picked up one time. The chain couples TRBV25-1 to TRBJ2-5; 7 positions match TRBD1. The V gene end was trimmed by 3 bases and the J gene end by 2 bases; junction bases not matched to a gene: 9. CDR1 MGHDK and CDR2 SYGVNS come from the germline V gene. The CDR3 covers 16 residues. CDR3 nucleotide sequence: TGTGCCAGCAGTGACGGGGCCAGGGGGTATCAAGAGACCCAGTACTTC. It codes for CASSDGARGYQETQYF.

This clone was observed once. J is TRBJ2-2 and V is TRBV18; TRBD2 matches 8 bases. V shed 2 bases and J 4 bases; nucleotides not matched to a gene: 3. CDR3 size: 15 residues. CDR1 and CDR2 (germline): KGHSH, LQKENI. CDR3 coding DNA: TGTGCCAGCTCACCATCGAGCGGGGGCACCGGGGAGCTGTTTTTT. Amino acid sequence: CASSPSSGGTGELFF. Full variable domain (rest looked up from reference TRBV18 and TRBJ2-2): NAGVMQNPRHLVRRRGQEARLRCSPMKGHSHVYWYRQLPEEGLKFMVYLQKENIIDESGMPKERFSAEFPKEGPSILRIQQVVRGDSAAYFCASSPSSGGTGELFFGEGSRLTVL.

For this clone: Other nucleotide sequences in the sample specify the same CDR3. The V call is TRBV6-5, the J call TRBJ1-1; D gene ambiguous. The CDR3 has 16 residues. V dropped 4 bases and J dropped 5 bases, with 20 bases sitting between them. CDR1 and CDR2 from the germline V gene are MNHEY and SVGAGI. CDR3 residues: CASSFELPARGTEAFF. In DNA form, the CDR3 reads TGTGCCAGCAGTTTCGAGCTACCCGCCCGGGGTACTGAAGCTTTCTTT.

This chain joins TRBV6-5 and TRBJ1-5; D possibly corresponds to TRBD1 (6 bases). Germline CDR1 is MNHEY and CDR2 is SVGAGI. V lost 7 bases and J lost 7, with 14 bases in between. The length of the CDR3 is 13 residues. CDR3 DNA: TGTGCCAGCACCGACAGGTTAGGGCAGCCCCAGCATTTT. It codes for CASTDRLGQPQHF.

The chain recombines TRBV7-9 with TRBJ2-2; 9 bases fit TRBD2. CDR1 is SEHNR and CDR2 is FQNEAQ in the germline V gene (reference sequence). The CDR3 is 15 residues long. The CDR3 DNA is TGTTCCTGCACCTCCCCCGGGACTAGCCCCGGGGAGCTGTTTTTT. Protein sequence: CSCTSPGTSPGELFF.

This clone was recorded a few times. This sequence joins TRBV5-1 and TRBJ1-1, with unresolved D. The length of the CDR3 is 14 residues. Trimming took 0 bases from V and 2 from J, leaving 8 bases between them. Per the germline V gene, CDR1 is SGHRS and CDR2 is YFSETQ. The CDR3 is CASSLEPGNTEAFF. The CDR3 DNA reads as TGCGCCAGCAGCTTGGAGCCGGGTAACACTGAAGCTTTCTTT. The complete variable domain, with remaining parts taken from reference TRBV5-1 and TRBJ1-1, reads KAGVTQTPRYLIKTRGQQVTLSCSPISGHRSVSWYQQTPGQGLQFLFEYFSETQRNKGNFPGRFSGRQFSNSRSEMNVSTLELGDSALYLCASSLEPGNTEAFFGQGTRLTVV.

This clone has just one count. This chain's CDR3 is CASSVGAGRNYEQYF. CDR3 bases: TGTGCCAGCAGCGTTGGGGCGGGACGGAATTACGAGCAGTACTTC. The chain links TRBV9 to TRBJ2-5; D is possibly TRBD2 (6 bases). The end of the DNA fits TRBJ2-7 better, so the J call may be wrong. CDR3 size: 15 residues. Per the germline V gene, CDR1 is SGDLS and CDR2 is YYNGEE.